This T cell receptor (beta chain) was profiled in a study of CD8 T cells in ankylosing spondylitis. General observations from the study: Clones linked to disease, bearing a CD8+ phenotype, were relatively rare in peripheral blood. According to the report, clones linked to the disease were significantly enriched in matched synovial fluid samples taken from ankylosing spondylitis patients.

Quantitative 5'-RACE with molecular barcodes produced the TCR beta libraries. TCRdb reprocessed the 5' RACE reads via MiXCR and lists one record per CDR3 protein. Among approximately 350,000 distinct CDR3 sequences listed, over 12% were seen once. Germline lookup yields CDR1 LNHNV and CDR2 YYDKDF (reference sequence). The CDR3 is 13 residues long. V was pared by 3 bases and J by 7 bases, with 11 bases between. This clonotype was found a few times. What it recognizes is unknown. The material sequenced was blood, either unsorted or a sorted T cell fraction (not recorded which). The sequence was collected from a male donor with ankylosing spondylitis or in good health (not recorded which). The chain has TRBV15 and TRBJ2-3; a possible D gene is TRBD2 (6 bases). The CDR3 protein is CATSSGGGNTQYF. The DNA for the CDR3 is TGTGCCACCAGCAGCGGGGGAGGAAATACGCAGTATTTT.